Below, one T cell receptor (beta chain) is given with its context. The PCR used 60 Vbeta and 13 Jbeta primers. Profiling relied on immunoSEQ multiplex PCR, and the TCRdb table lists in-frame clones only, not all of them. The table records approximately 130,000 clones, around four fifths of them present only once. The data were obtained in a study of cytomegalovirus exposure and HLA in healthy donors. Germline V CDR1 and CDR2: LNHNV, YYDKDF (reference sequence). Trimming stripped 0 bases from V and 5 bases from J, with 13 bases between. This CDR3 has 15 amino acids. Material: PBMCs. This clonotype was obtained from a middle-aged woman in good health and CMV-seropositive. This chain connects TRBV15 to TRBJ2-5, with D tentatively TRBD1 (6 bases). In DNA form, the CDR3 reads TGTGCCACCAGCAGAGATTCTGACAGGAGGGAGACCCAGTACTTC. Encoded protein: CATSRDSDRRETQYF.